The rows below give T cell receptor beta chains drawn from one sample of a study of T cells in Graves' hyperthyroidism and ophthalmopathy. TCRdb passed the multiplex PCR reads through MiXCR, listing each CDR3 protein once. The table records around 240,000 distinct CDR3 sequences, 15% to 20% of them present only once. Material for sequencing was blood. The source of these receptors is a woman under 30 with Graves' ophthalmopathy. CDR3s include the opening cysteine and the closing phenylalanine or tryptophan. Fields, in order: D gene, clone size, V gene, J gene, CDR3 protein, CDR3 DNA. D genes are given only for firm matches. Size is stated for part of the rows, as once, few or many counts, or as a class when the clone is expanded.

D gene: TRBD2
clone size: -
V gene: TRBV7-2
J gene: TRBJ2-7
CDR3 protein: CASSRGSGRARYEQYF
CDR3 DNA: TGTGCCAGCAGCCGGGGTAGCGGGAGGGCGAGATACGAGCAGTACTTC

D gene: -
clone size: -
V gene: TRBV19
J gene: TRBJ2-7
CDR3 protein: CASSIGASYEQYF
CDR3 DNA: TGTGCCAGTAGCATAGGGGCGTCCTACGAGCAGTACTTC

D gene: TRBD2
clone size: many
V gene: TRBV28
J gene: TRBJ2-1
CDR3 protein: CASSLTSEYNEQFF
CDR3 DNA: TGTGCCAGCAGTTTAACTAGCGAGTACAATGAGCAGTTCTTC

D gene: -
clone size: -
V gene: TRBV6-1
J gene: TRBJ2-2
CDR3 protein: CAAITGPANTGELFF
CDR3 DNA: TGTGCCGCAATTACGGGGCCCGCGAACACCGGGGAGCTGTTTTTT

D gene: TRBD2
clone size: many
V gene: TRBV24-1
J gene: TRBJ2-2
CDR3 protein: CATRENLAGVSGELFF
CDR3 DNA: TGTGCCACCAGGGAAAATTTAGCGGGAGTCTCGGGGGAGCTGTTTTTT

D gene: -
clone size: -
V gene: TRBV19
J gene: TRBJ2-3
CDR3 protein: CASSITGTHTDTQYF
CDR3 DNA: TGTGCCAGTAGTATAACGGGTACCCACACAGATACGCAGTATTTT

D gene: TRBD2
clone size: many
V gene: TRBV12-3/TRBV12-4
J gene: TRBJ2-1
CDR3 protein: CASNGLADYNEQFF
CDR3 DNA: TGTGCCAGCAACGGACTAGCGGACTACAATGAGCAGTTCTTC

D gene: TRBD1
clone size: many
V gene: TRBV6-1
J gene: TRBJ1-1
CDR3 protein: CASNYDRGDTEAFF
CDR3 DNA: TGTGCCAGCAACTACGACAGGGGAGACACTGAAGCTTTCTTT

D gene: -
clone size: few
V gene: TRBV27
J gene: TRBJ2-4
CDR3 protein: CASSLLSPDLKNIQYF
CDR3 DNA: TGTGCCAGCAGTTTATTATCGCCCGACTTAAAAAACATTCAGTACTTC

D gene: -
clone size: -
V gene: TRBV30
J gene: TRBJ1-1
CDR3 protein: CAWNSYPENTEAFF
CDR3 DNA: TGTGCCTGGAATAGTTACCCCGAAAACACTGAAGCTTTCTTT

D gene: TRBD2
clone size: few
V gene: TRBV4-3
J gene: TRBJ2-7
CDR3 protein: CASSQALAGGFHEQYF
CDR3 DNA: TGCGCCAGCAGCCAGGCCTTAGCGGGAGGATTTCACGAGCAGTACTTC

D gene: -
clone size: many
V gene: TRBV6-1
J gene: TRBJ1-2
CDR3 protein: CASRRAANYGYTF
CDR3 DNA: TGTGCCAGCAGAAGGGCAGCTAACTATGGCTACACCTTC

D gene: -
clone size: many
V gene: TRBV5-8
J gene: TRBJ1-2
CDR3 protein: CASSLDSSNYGYTF
CDR3 DNA: TGTGCCAGCAGCTTAGACAGTTCTAACTATGGCTACACCTTC

D gene: TRBD2
clone size: many
V gene: TRBV20-1
J gene: TRBJ2-3
CDR3 protein: CSATSSGPSTDTQYF
CDR3 DNA: TGCAGTGCTACCTCTAGCGGGCCGAGCACAGATACGCAGTATTTT

D gene: -
clone size: many
V gene: TRBV5-1
J gene: TRBJ1-2
CDR3 protein: CASSFDQTNYGYTF
CDR3 DNA: TGCGCCAGCAGCTTTGATCAGACTAACTATGGCTACACCTTC

D gene: -
clone size: many
V gene: TRBV12-3/TRBV12-4
J gene: TRBJ2-5
CDR3 protein: CASSWGDRETQYF
CDR3 DNA: TGTGCCAGCAGTTGGGGGGATCGGGAGACCCAGTACTTC

D gene: -
clone size: many
V gene: TRBV18
J gene: TRBJ2-5
CDR3 protein: CASSPAGQNQETQYF
CDR3 DNA: TGTGCCAGCTCACCAGCGGGACAGAACCAAGAGACCCAGTACTTC

D gene: -
clone size: many
V gene: TRBV28
J gene: TRBJ2-2
CDR3 protein: CASSFPGLRELFF
CDR3 DNA: TGTGCCAGCAGTTTCCCAGGGTTAAGGGAGCTGTTTTTT

D gene: -
clone size: many
V gene: TRBV3-1
J gene: TRBJ1-2
CDR3 protein: CASSQDVRRTSHGYTF
CDR3 DNA: TGTGCCAGCAGCCAAGACGTGCGGAGAACGAGTCATGGCTACACCTTC

D gene: -
clone size: many
V gene: TRBV6-2/TRBV6-3
J gene: TRBJ1-1
CDR3 protein: CANSSYPGTEAFF
CDR3 DNA: TGTGCCAACAGTTCTTACCCGGGCACTGAAGCTTTCTTT

D gene: -
clone size: many
V gene: TRBV20-1
J gene: TRBJ1-1
CDR3 protein: CSASLVPEAFF
CDR3 DNA: TGCAGTGCTAGTTTAGTACCTGAAGCTTTCTTT

D gene: TRBD1
clone size: many
V gene: TRBV2
J gene: TRBJ1-6
CDR3 protein: CASSYEGQVGESPLHF
CDR3 DNA: TGTGCCAGCAGTTACGAGGGACAGGTGGGGGAATCACCCCTCCACTTT

D gene: -
clone size: many
V gene: TRBV28
J gene: TRBJ2-5
CDR3 protein: CASSQNSNQETQYF
CDR3 DNA: TGTGCCAGCAGTCAAAACAGTAATCAAGAGACCCAGTACTTC

D gene: TRBD1
clone size: many
V gene: TRBV12-3/TRBV12-4
J gene: TRBJ2-5
CDR3 protein: CASSLQGDYETQYF
CDR3 DNA: TGTGCCAGCAGTTTACAGGGGGATTATGAGACCCAGTACTTC

D gene: TRBD2
clone size: -
V gene: TRBV12-3/TRBV12-4
J gene: TRBJ2-5
CDR3 protein: CASSSAGGRETQYF
CDR3 DNA: TGTGCCAGCAGTTCGGCCGGGGGGAGGGAGACCCAGTACTTC

D gene: TRBD2
clone size: many
V gene: TRBV10-3
J gene: TRBJ2-1
CDR3 protein: CAISEATSGGYNEQFF
CDR3 DNA: TGTGCCATCAGTGAAGCGACTAGCGGGGGGTACAATGAGCAGTTCTTC

D gene: TRBD1
clone size: -
V gene: TRBV28
J gene: TRBJ2-1
CDR3 protein: CASSPTGHEQFF
CDR3 DNA: TGTGCCAGCAGTCCGACAGGGCATGAGCAGTTCTTC

D gene: -
clone size: few
V gene: TRBV7-9
J gene: TRBJ1-3
CDR3 protein: CASSLPRELGASGNTIYF
CDR3 DNA: TGTGCCAGCAGCTTACCCCGGGAGCTCGGGGCCTCTGGAAACACCATATATTTT

D gene: -
clone size: -
V gene: TRBV9
J gene: TRBJ1-2
CDR3 protein: CASSVGNRVGGYTF
CDR3 DNA: TGTGCCAGCAGCGTAGGTAACAGGGTGGGCGGCTACACCTTC

D gene: TRBD1
clone size: many
V gene: TRBV7-2
J gene: TRBJ2-1
CDR3 protein: CASSLDGQGAYNEQFF
CDR3 DNA: TGTGCCAGCAGCTTAGATGGACAGGGGGCCTACAATGAGCAGTTCTTC

D gene: TRBD1
clone size: many
V gene: TRBV6-1
J gene: TRBJ2-3
CDR3 protein: CASKNRGRGTDTQYF
CDR3 DNA: TGTGCCAGCAAAAACAGGGGGCGCGGCACAGATACGCAGTATTTT

D gene: -
clone size: many
V gene: TRBV7-2
J gene: TRBJ2-7
CDR3 protein: CASSPSHFEQYF
CDR3 DNA: TGTGCCAGCAGCCCTTCCCACTTCGAGCAGTACTTC

D gene: -
clone size: many
V gene: TRBV20-1
J gene: TRBJ2-3
CDR3 protein: CSARGTSNRDTQYF
CDR3 DNA: TGCAGTGCTAGGGGGACATCAAACAGAGATACGCAGTATTTT

D gene: TRBD2
clone size: many
V gene: TRBV9
J gene: TRBJ2-1
CDR3 protein: CASSVSGRDEQFF
CDR3 DNA: TGTGCCAGCAGCGTATCAGGGAGGGATGAGCAGTTCTTC

D gene: TRBD2
clone size: many
V gene: TRBV5-8
J gene: TRBJ2-1
CDR3 protein: CASSLASGRMSEQFF
CDR3 DNA: TGTGCCAGCAGCTTGGCTAGCGGGAGGATGAGTGAGCAGTTCTTC

D gene: -
clone size: many
V gene: TRBV20-1
J gene: TRBJ2-7
CDR3 protein: CSAEKGLYEQYF
CDR3 DNA: TGCAGTGCTGAGAAGGGCCTTTACGAGCAGTACTTC

D gene: -
clone size: many
V gene: TRBV20-1
J gene: TRBJ2-1
CDR3 protein: CSASALKRQVRLWNEQFF
CDR3 DNA: TGCAGTGCTAGCGCCCTAAAACGACAGGTCCGATTGTGGAATGAGCAGTTCTTC

D gene: -
clone size: few
V gene: TRBV4-1
J gene: TRBJ1-4
CDR3 protein: CASSQVGGSSNEKLVF
CDR3 DNA: TGCGCCAGCAGCCAAGTGGGAGGGTCGTCTAATGAAAAACTGGTTTTT

D gene: TRBD2
clone size: many
V gene: TRBV6-1
J gene: TRBJ2-1
CDR3 protein: CASRGTSANNEQFF
CDR3 DNA: TGTGCCAGCAGAGGGACTAGCGCGAACAATGAGCAGTTCTTC